This passage covers 18 T cell receptor beta chains from one sample sequenced in a study of T cells in tuberculosis. Sequencing was performed with immunoSEQ multiplex PCR; in TCRdb, only in-frame clones are kept and a portion is missing. The table records some 28,000 clones, roughly 89% of them present only once. Sample: PBMCs. The source of these receptors is a donor between 10 and 35 years old with latent tuberculosis or without tuberculosis infection.

The rearrangement uses TRBV6-5 and TRBJ2-5; TRBD1 aligns across 8 bases. This CDR3 has 14 residues. Germline CDR1 and CDR2: MNHEY and SVGAGI. Trimming took 6 bases from V and 1 from J; bases not matched to a gene: 4. CDR3 coding DNA: TGTGCCAGCAGACCAACAGGGGGCCAAGAGACCCAGTACTTC. Amino acids: CASRPTGGQETQYF.

The chain couples TRBV27 to TRBJ1-2; no reliable D call. Germline values: CDR1 MNHEY, CDR2 SMNVEV (reference sequence). The CDR3 covers 13 residues. The V end was cut by 6 bases, the J end by 5 bases, with 13 bases between. The CDR3 spells CASRMSRSYGYTF. The DNA of the CDR3 is TGTGCCAGCAGGATGTCTCGGAGTTATGGCTACACCTTC.

Here the CDR3 reads CASSPDWLNEQFF. The CDR3 DNA sequence: TGTGCCAGCAGCCCTGACTGGCTCAATGAGCAGTTCTTC. V and J are TRBV13 and TRBJ2-1; D remains unclear. This CDR3 contains 13 residues. The germline gives CDR1 PRHDT, CDR2 FYEKMQ (reference sequence). Trimming took 5 bases from V and 6 from J, leaving 11 bases between them.

The chain uses TRBV28 and TRBJ1-1; D ambiguous. Trimming left V 4 bases short and J 5 bases short, with 8 bases between. Germline-derived CDR1 and CDR2 are MDHEN and SYDVKM. This CDR3 has 12 residues. CDR3 in DNA: TGTGCCAGCAGTTCCCTTGTTACTGAAGCTTTCTTT. Translating it yields CASSSLVTEAFF. Together with reference TRBV28 and TRBJ1-1, the CDR3 gives the full variable domain: DVKVTQSSRYLVKRTGEKVFLECVQDMDHENMFWYRQDPGLGLRLIYFSYDVKMKEKGDIPEGYSVSREKKERFSLILESASTNQTSMYLCASSSLVTEAFFGQGTRLTVV.

V gene TRBV13 combines with J gene TRBJ2-3, with 7 bases fitting TRBD1. The CDR3 is 16 residues long. From germline, CDR1 is PRHDT and CDR2 FYEKMQ (reference sequence). Trimming removed 1 base from V and 6 bases from J; junction bases left unmatched: 10. The DNA for the CDR3 is TGTGCCAGCAGCTTAGTTCCCCCGACAGGGTCGGATACGCAGTATTTT. As protein: CASSLVPPTGSDTQYF.

This clone was seen a handful of times. Here the CDR3 DNA reads TGTGCCAGCAGCCAAGAAAGCAGGCTCTACGAGCAGTACTTC. As protein: CASSQESRLYEQYF. The J gene is TRBJ2-7, the V gene TRBV14; D remains unclear. The V end lost 0 bases, the J end lost 3 bases, and 9 bases lay between the germline ends. Looked up from germline, CDR1 is SGHDN and CDR2 is FVKESK. CDR3 length: 14 amino acids.

The V call is TRBV2, the J call TRBJ1-4, with D hard to call. Germline CDR1 and CDR2: SNHLY and FYNNEI. CDR3 size: 12 residues. Trimming pared 8 bases from V and 5 bases from J, leaving 9 bases between. DNA of the CDR3: TGTGCCAGCGGGCAGACCAATGAAAAACTGTTTTTT. Translation: CASGQTNEKLFF.

The chain combines TRBV27 with TRBJ2-7; D might be TRBD2 (7 bases). The germline V and J ends were trimmed by 5 bases and 5 bases, with 16 bases remaining between them. The CDR3 totals 14 residues. Looked up from germline, CDR1 is MNHEY and CDR2 is SMNVEV (reference sequence). CDR3 in DNA: TGTGCCAGCAGTCTAAGGGGGGGGCTGCACGAGCAGTACTTC. It specifies CASSLRGGLHEQYF.

This clone was detected only once. The chain couples TRBV2 to TRBJ2-1; tentative D call: TRBD2 (6 bases). The germline V gene encodes CDR1 SNHLY and CDR2 FYNNEI. The CDR3 has 12 amino acids. V lost 6 bases, J lost 8 bases, and 11 bases lay in between. The CDR3 here is CASRRRGYEQFF. For the CDR3, the DNA is TGTGCCAGCAGGAGGAGGGGCTATGAGCAGTTCTTC.

The V gene is TRBV7-8, the J gene TRBJ1-5; the match to TRBD1 covers 10 bases. This CDR3 is built from 18 residues. V shed 0 bases, J shed 2 bases, and the junction held 7 bases outside the gene matches. In germline, CDR1 is SGHVS, CDR2 FQNEAQ. CDR3 protein: CASSLAWDRGFGNQPQHF. The DNA of the CDR3 is TGTGCCAGCAGCTTAGCCTGGGACAGGGGCTTCGGCAATCAGCCCCAGCATTTT.

This clone has only one observation. The chain links TRBV11-2 to TRBJ2-5; the D gene is possibly TRBD1 (6 bases). V was trimmed by 3 bases and J by 2 bases, leaving 13 bases between them. The germline gives CDR1 SGHAT, CDR2 FQNNGV. CDR3 size: 15 residues. The CDR3 sequence: CASSFGGGPQETQYF. In DNA, the CDR3 is TGTGCCAGCAGCTTCGGTGGGGGCCCGCAAGAGACCCAGTACTTC.

This chain connects TRBV2 to TRBJ1-4, with no clear D. CDR3 length: 12 residues. Trimming cost V 6 bases and J 6 bases, with 8 bases left between them. CDR1 is SNHLY, CDR2 FYNNEI, per germline. CDR3 sequence reads: CASREIDEKLFF. DNA of the CDR3: TGTGCCAGCAGAGAGATAGATGAAAAACTGTTTTTT.

This chain connects TRBV18 to TRBJ2-6; maybe TRBD1 (6 bases). CDR3 size: 16 residues. With 4 bases removed from V and 3 bases from J, the gap between germline ends came to 13 bases. Germline V gene data show CDR1 as KGHSH and CDR2 as LQKENI. The CDR3 protein is CASSLQGLNGANVLTF. The CDR3 nucleotides read TGTGCCAGCTCACTACAGGGTTTAAATGGGGCCAACGTCCTGACTTTC.

J is TRBJ1-6 and V is TRBV28; 9 bases agree with TRBD1. Per germline, CDR1 MDHEN and CDR2 SYDVKM. This CDR3 is built from 15 residues. V dropped 3 bases and J dropped 10; count of bases not matched to a gene: 7. As DNA, the CDR3 is TGTGCCAGCAGTTTTATCGGACAGGGGAACTCACCCCTCCACTTT. This translates into CASSFIGQGNSPLHF.

V and J are TRBV2 and TRBJ1-5, with D unresolved. CDR1 is SNHLY and CDR2 is FYNNEI in the germline V gene. The germline V and J ends were trimmed by 6 bases and 3 bases, with 12 bases remaining between them. The CDR3 has 14 residues. DNA for the CDR3: TGTGCCAGCAGAGCCGGGTTGGTCAATCAGCCCCAGCATTTT. It translates to CASRAGLVNQPQHF.

V is TRBV19 and J is TRBJ2-3; 12 bases match TRBD2. The V gene's germline CDR1 is LNHDA and CDR2 SQIVND (reference sequence). The CDR3 has 16 amino acids. V lost 7 bases, J lost 3 bases, and 8 bases stayed unmatched. The CDR3 DNA is TGTGCCAGTACCCTAACTAGCGGGGGGTTAACAGATACGCAGTATTTT. Encoded protein: CASTLTSGGLTDTQYF.

The J gene is TRBJ2-5, the V gene TRBV29-1; perhaps TRBD2 as D (6 bases). Between the trimmed V and J ends, which lost 1 base and 0 bases, there was a span of 15 bases. Per germline, CDR1 SQVTM and CDR2 ANQGSEA. This CDR3 has 16 amino acids. CDR3 nucleotide sequence: TGCAGCGTTGAAGTGGGAAGGAGCGGGTACCAAGAGACCCAGTACTTC. It encodes CSVEVGRSGYQETQYF.

The J gene is TRBJ2-5, the V gene TRBV11-3; TRBD2 matches 14 bases. Trimming removed 5 bases from V and 2 bases from J; junction bases left unmatched: 4. The CDR3 has 16 amino acids. In germline, CDR1 is SGHNT, CDR2 YENEEA. CDR3 DNA sequence: TGTGCCAGCAGCCCGGGACTAGCGGGGGTTCAAGAGACCCAGTACTTC. Amino acid sequence: CASSPGLAGVQETQYF.